This T cell receptor beta chain is drawn from a study of blood T cell repertoires in COVID-19. The assay was immunoSEQ multiplex PCR, and TCRdb's table has in-frame clones only and misses some. The sample lists tens of thousands of clones, approximately 88% occurring once. Trimming cost V 2 bases and J 1 base, with 14 bases left between them. CDR1 is MDHEN and CDR2 is SYDVKM in the germline V gene. The CDR3 is 16 residues long. The sequencing sample was made of peripheral blood. This sequence originates from a human donor in a cohort sampled during active COVID-19. The chain links TRBV28 to TRBJ1-2; D is unclear. CDR3 nucleotides: TGTGCCAGCAGTTTACCCCGTGAGGAGAATAACTATGGCTACACCTTC. It encodes CASSLPREENNYGYTF.